The clone carrying this TCR beta chain has ten or more counts. This record comes from a study of T cells after yellow fever vaccination. TCRdb reanalysed the 5' RACE reads using MiXCR and keeps one entry per CDR3 protein. The table has around 46,000 distinct CDR3 sequences, approximately 7% seen once. This CDR3 is built from 14 residues. V gave up 7 bases and J gave up 2 bases; unmatched junction bases: 5. The material sequenced was CD8+ T cells sorted from PBMCs, taken roughly 15 days after the first yellow fever vaccination. The source is a man aged 18 to 30 who received the YFV17D yellow fever vaccine. The chain joins TRBV12-3 or TRBV12-4 to TRBJ2-5; 9 bases fit TRBD1. The CDR3 here is CASTKDRGQETQYF. The CDR3 nucleotides read TGTGCCAGCACAAAAGACAGGGGGCAAGAGACCCAGTACTTC.